The sequence of this TCR beta chain was determined in a study of blood T cell repertoires in COVID-19. The V and J ends lost 0 bases and 0 bases respectively, with 8 bases between them. Germline CDR1 reads SGHNT; CDR2 reads YENEEA. The CDR3 covers 15 residues. This table comes from immunoSEQ multiplex PCR, and its TCRdb copy is limited to in-frame clones, with some not included. Among 120,000 to 150,000 clones listed, around 87% were seen once. The sample was peripheral blood. The chain combines TRBV11-3 with TRBJ1-1; D is unresolved. The clonotype was recovered from a man aged 18 to 29 with COVID-19, enrolled during active disease. The CDR3 coding sequence is TGTGCCAGCAGCTTAGATGGCCAGATGAACACTGAAGCTTTCTTT. Its translation: CASSLDGQMNTEAFF.